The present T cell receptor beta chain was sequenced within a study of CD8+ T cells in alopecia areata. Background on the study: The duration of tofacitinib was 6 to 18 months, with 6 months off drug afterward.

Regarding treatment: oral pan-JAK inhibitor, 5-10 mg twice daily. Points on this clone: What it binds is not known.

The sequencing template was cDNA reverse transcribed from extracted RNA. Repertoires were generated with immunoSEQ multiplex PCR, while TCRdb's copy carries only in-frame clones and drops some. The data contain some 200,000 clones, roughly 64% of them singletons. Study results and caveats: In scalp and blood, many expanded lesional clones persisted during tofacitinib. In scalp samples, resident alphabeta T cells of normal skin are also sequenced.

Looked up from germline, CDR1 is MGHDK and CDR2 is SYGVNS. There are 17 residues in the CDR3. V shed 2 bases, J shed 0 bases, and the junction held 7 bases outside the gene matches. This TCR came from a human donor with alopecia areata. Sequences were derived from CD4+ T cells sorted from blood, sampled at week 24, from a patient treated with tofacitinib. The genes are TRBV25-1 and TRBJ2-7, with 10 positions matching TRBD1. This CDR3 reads CASSEGTGVTSSYEQYF. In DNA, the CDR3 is TGTGCCAGCAGTGAAGGGACAGGGGTGACCTCCTCCTACGAGCAGTACTTC.